The sequence of this T cell receptor beta chain was determined in a study of human T cells and chemical hapten exposure. In the study overall: DPC (0.01%) was patch tested on the upper back and read at 6 days. Patients, mostly women, had alopecia areata, alopecia totalis or alopecia universalis.

Time point in this sample: patch test 2, 6 weeks after DPC sensitization. The treatment was: therapeutic diphenylcyclopropenone sensitization with weekly scalp DPC. The CDR3 is 15 residues long. CDR1 and CDR2 (germline): PRHDT, FYEKMQ (reference sequence). Trimming removed 5 bases from V and 4 bases from J; junction bases left unmatched: 5. General study findings and limits: Patch test score rose with PT1 expanded TCRs, significant at 8, 16, 32, not 4.

The library attached unique molecular identifiers to individual cDNA molecules. TCRdb analysed the RACE reads with MiXCR anew, one entry per CDR3 protein. The sample records around 360,000 distinct CDR3 sequences, roughly 6.3% being singletons. This clonotype has ten or more counts. The antigen is not known. The sample in question was whole blood, obtained in connection with sensitization to the hapten diphenylcyclopropenone (DPC). This TCR was sampled from a woman in her late teens or twenties with alopecia areata. Some clones in this sample may be carry-over from other donors' samples. The chain recombines TRBV13 with TRBJ1-6; 7 nucleotides agree with TRBD1. The CDR3 DNA is TGTGCCAGCAGCGTGAACAGGGGATATAATTCACCCCTCCACTTT. Translating it yields CASSVNRGYNSPLHF.